The T cell receptor beta chain described here comes from a study of shared clonotypes between healthy human individuals. Produced via immunoSEQ multiplex PCR; TCRdb's table is partial and in-frame only. The data contain a few million clones, 85% to 95% of them seen just once; the ten biggest clones take up more than 1.5%. Germline CDR1 is MNHEY and CDR2 is SMNVEV (reference sequence). The CDR3 totals 17 residues. V shed 1 base and J shed 0 bases, with 12 bases lying between them. Naive CD8 cells were CD45RO-negative, positively selected for CCR7, excluding terminally differentiated effector memory CD45RA+ cells.

This TCR was recovered from a man aged 18 to 29 in good health. Some clones in this sample may be carry-over from other donors' samples. Specimen: naive CD8+ T cells from PBMCs. V usage is TRBV27 and J usage is TRBJ1-4, with no clear D. CDR3 sequence (DNA): TGTGCCAGCAGTTTATTAAGTAGGAGAGCAACTAATGAAAAACTGTTTTTT. Translation gives CASSLLSRRATNEKLFF.